This T cell receptor beta chain was retrieved from a study of HIV-infected patients and healthy controls. Whole-study results and caveats: Significantly higher mean Gini indices appeared in HIV-infected repertoires, possibly reflecting oligoclonality.

By sample fraction, this clonotype is medium-sized. As yet, its antigen is unknown. Reverse transcription used approximately 500 ng RNA and constant-region primers for alpha and beta. Alpha and beta chain libraries were made separately by chain-specific third strand synthesis with multiplexing indices. The cDNA received a 5' RACE adapter containing a random hexamer plus an SP2 sequencing primer site. A short first PCR added P5 and P7 adapter elements and a second index. Each CDR3 protein gets one entry after TCRdb re-called the 5' RACE reads with MiXCR. The sample contains under 10,000 distinct CDR3 sequences, approximately 5% of which appear only once. There are 16 residues in the CDR3. The junction had 10 bases not matched to a gene; V was cut back by 6 bases and J by 4 bases. Whole blood was used without fractionation, so all unsorted peripheral T cells were included.

The rearrangement joins TRBV12-3 or TRBV12-4 to TRBJ2-3; 10 nucleotides line up with TRBD2. This receptor was identified in an adult in good health. Sequenced material: blood. DNA of the CDR3: TGTGCCAGCAGCTACAAACTAGCGGGATCGGCAGATACGCAGTATTTT. Translated: CASSYKLAGSADTQYF.